These 23 T cell receptor beta chains originate from one sample sequenced in a study of cytomegalovirus exposure and HLA in healthy donors. Both 60 Vbeta primers and 13 Jbeta primers went into the PCR. Clones were read by immunoSEQ multiplex PCR, and TCRdb kept only the in-frame ones, dropping some. The data show more than 150,000 clones, 75% seen once. Specimen: PBMCs. These receptors were obtained from a woman aged 40 to 49 in good health and CMV-seropositive.

This sequence joins TRBV7-2 and TRBJ2-3; the D gene is possibly TRBD2 (6 bases). V shed 6 bases and J shed 4 bases, with 17 bases lying between them. This CDR3 is 15 amino acids long. Germline-derived CDR1 and CDR2 are SGHTA and FQGNSA. This chain's CDR3 is CASSLLGGGADTQYF. CDR3 coding DNA: TGTGCCAGCAGTTTGCTCGGGGGTGGGGCAGATACGCAGTATTTT.

This chain uses TRBV18 with TRBJ2-5; possibly TRBD1 for D (5 bases). The J call is doubtful: the DNA matches TRBJ2-7 better. The germline gives CDR1 KGHSH, CDR2 LQKENI. The CDR3 covers 15 residues. CDR3: CASSPDRSSSYEQYF. CDR3 nucleotides: TGTGCCAGCTCCCCCGACAGAAGCAGCTCCTACGAGCAGTACTTC.

The chain carries TRBV5-1 and TRBJ2-3; D may be TRBD2 (5 bases). V lost 2 bases and J 3 bases, leaving 13 bases between the germline ends. The CDR3 sequence is 15 residues long. In germline, CDR1 is SGHRS, CDR2 YFSETQ. The CDR3 DNA follows: TGCGCCAGCAGCTTTGGACGGAGCGGTACAGATACGCAGTATTTT. As protein: CASSFGRSGTDTQYF.

V and J are TRBV19 and TRBJ2-1; tentatively, D is TRBD2 (6 bases). The CDR3 covers 15 residues. CDR1 and CDR2 from the germline V gene are LNHDA and SQIVND (reference sequence). V was pared by 6 bases and J by 9 bases, with 21 bases between. The CDR3 is CASSQEAGSRSEQFF. The CDR3 bases are TGTGCCAGTAGCCAGGAGGCGGGAAGTCGAAGTGAGCAGTTCTTC.

This clone was seen more than once but under ten times. The V gene is TRBV7-2, the J gene TRBJ1-6; no reliable D call. The CDR3 contains 14 residues. Germline lookup yields CDR1 SGHTA and CDR2 FQGNSA. With 6 bases removed from V and 9 bases from J, the gap between germline ends came to 15 bases. The CDR3 protein is CASSSQATSSPLHF. The DNA of the CDR3 is TGTGCCAGCAGTTCTCAGGCAACTAGTTCACCCCTCCACTTT.

The rearrangement uses TRBV29-1 and TRBJ2-1; D uncertain. Germline V CDR1 and CDR2: SQVTM, ANQGSEA. The CDR3 covers 13 residues. The V and J ends lost 5 bases and 0 bases respectively, with 8 bases between them. The DNA of the CDR3 is TGCAGCGTTAACCCGAGCTCCTACAATGAGCAGTTCTTC. Translating gives CSVNPSSYNEQFF.

This clone was detected only a few times. The chain links TRBV11-3 to TRBJ2-3; 7 bases are a match to TRBD2. Trimming cost V 3 bases and J 4 bases; bases outside gene matches: 4. The CDR3 extends over 14 amino acids. Germline V CDR1 and CDR2: SGHNT, YENEEA. The CDR3 region has the DNA TGTGCCAGCAGCTTGGGGACTACATCAGATACGCAGTATTTT. Residues: CASSLGTTSDTQYF.

V usage is TRBV10-2 and J usage is TRBJ2-1, with 10 bases aligning to TRBD2. V shed 6 bases and J 5 bases; nucleotides not matched to a gene: 10. This CDR3 has 16 residues. From germline, CDR1 is WSHSY and CDR2 SAAADI. CDR3 region: CASRNPRLAGDNEQFF. CDR3 DNA sequence: TGCGCCAGCAGGAATCCCCGACTAGCGGGTGACAATGAGCAGTTCTTC.

This chain uses TRBV7-8 with TRBJ2-6; 11 nucleotides match TRBD2. This CDR3 region has 22 residues. Germline CDR1 reads SGHVS; CDR2 reads FQNEAQ. The V and J ends lost 4 bases and 3 bases, in that order; junction bases with no gene match: 20. CDR3 DNA sequence: TGTGCCAGCAGCTCCCCTGACGGGTTTACTAGCGGGAGTCATGGTGGGGCCAACGTCCTGACTTTC. This codes for CASSSPDGFTSGSHGGANVLTF.

This chain connects TRBV10-2 to TRBJ2-5; 9 bases map to TRBD1. CDR1 WSHSY and CDR2 SAAADI come from the germline V gene. This CDR3 has 14 residues. Unmatched junction bases numbered 5, after V lost 6 bases and J lost 3 bases. The CDR3 region is CASRDRGGKETQYF. The CDR3 DNA sequence: TGCGCCAGCAGGGACAGGGGTGGAAAAGAGACCCAGTACTTC.

This clone was counted once. The chain joins TRBV5-1 to TRBJ2-3, with D possibly being TRBD2 (6 bases). The CDR3 has 15 residues. V lost 5 bases and J 1 base, leaving 14 bases between the germline ends. CDR1 SGHRS and CDR2 YFSETQ come from the germline V gene. CDR3 residues: CASRPGTHGTDTQYF. The CDR3 DNA is TGCGCCAGCAGACCAGGGACTCATGGCACAGATACGCAGTATTTT. The complete variable domain, with remaining parts taken from reference TRBV5-1 and TRBJ2-3, reads KAGVTQTPRYLIKTRGQQVTLSCSPISGHRSVSWYQQTPGQGLQFLFEYFSETQRNKGNFPGRFSGRQFSNSRSEMNVSTLELGDSALYLCASRPGTHGTDTQYFGPGTRLTVL.

This clone was counted a few times. This chain joins TRBV7-2 and TRBJ1-4; D unclear. The germline V gene has CDR1 SGHTA and CDR2 FQGNSA. The CDR3 length is 13 residues. V shed 5 bases and J shed 2 bases, with 6 bases lying between them. The CDR3 here is CASSNYTNEKLFF. The CDR3 DNA follows: TGTGCCAGCAGCAACTATACTAATGAAAAACTGTTTTTT.

This chain uses TRBV30 with TRBJ2-2; the D gene is possibly TRBD2 (6 bases). The CDR3 is made up of 16 amino acids. Germline CDR1 GTSNPN, CDR2 SVGIG (reference sequence). V dropped 3 bases and J dropped 0 bases, with 14 bases sitting between them. The CDR3 nucleotides read TGTGCCTGGAGAACTAGCTTACCTACGAACACCGGGGAGCTGTTTTTT. Translation: CAWRTSLPTNTGELFF.

V is TRBV2 and J is TRBJ2-7; D is perhaps TRBD2 (5 bases). The ends were cut back, 3 bases at V and 3 bases at J, with 6 bases in the middle. Germline loops: CDR1 SNHLY, CDR2 FYNNEI. This CDR3 is 12 amino acids long. CDR3 loop: CASSERDYEQYF. CDR3 sequence (DNA): TGTGCCAGCAGTGAGAGGGACTACGAGCAGTACTTC.

The rearrangement links TRBV7-9 to TRBJ2-3; no firm D call. CDR3 length equals 14 residues. V dropped 2 bases and J dropped 0 bases, with 6 bases sitting between them. The germline gives CDR1 SEHNR, CDR2 FQNEAQ (reference sequence). Here the CDR3 reads CASSLIASTDTQYF. Here the CDR3 DNA reads TGTGCCAGCAGCTTAATAGCAAGCACAGATACGCAGTATTTT.

V gene TRBV6-5 combines with J gene TRBJ2-6; 7 bases fit TRBD1. The V gene's germline CDR1 is MNHEY and CDR2 SVGAGI. The length of the CDR3 is 15 residues. Germline trimming cut 6 bases from V and 1 base from J; bases unmatched to any gene: 3. In nucleotides, the CDR3 is TGTGCCAGCAGCCTGGGACAGTCTGGGGCCAACGTCCTGACTTTC. This sequence encodes CASSLGQSGANVLTF.

This sequence joins TRBV19 and TRBJ2-6, with D uncertain. The V end lost 5 bases, the J end lost 3 bases, and 8 bases lay between the germline ends. Germline CDR1 and CDR2: LNHDA and SQIVND (reference sequence). The CDR3 has 14 residues. The CDR3 nucleotides read TGTGCCAGTAGTGTTAGTTTTGGGGCCAACGTCCTGACTTTC. It specifies CASSVSFGANVLTF.

Note on this clone: Other DNA sequences in the sample encode the same CDR3. V and J are TRBV7-9 and TRBJ1-5, with 8 bases aligning to TRBD1. Unmatched junction bases numbered 5, after V lost 5 bases and J lost 2 bases. Germline V gives CDR1 SEHNR, CDR2 FQNEAQ (reference sequence). This CDR3 is 15 amino acids long. CDR3 DNA: TGTGCCAGCAGCCCCGGACAGGGTGGCAATCAGCCCCAGCATTTT. It is translated as CASSPGQGGNQPQHF.

The rearrangement joins TRBV2 to TRBJ2-7, with TRBD1 matching over 8 bases. CDR3 length equals 13 residues. Germline V gene sequence: CDR1 SNHLY, CDR2 FYNNEI. Trimming removed 6 bases from V and 3 bases from J; junction bases left unmatched: 4. The CDR3 loop is CASRRGQDYEQYF. The CDR3 coding sequence is TGTGCCAGCAGGAGGGGACAGGACTACGAGCAGTACTTC.

The V and J genes are TRBV4-2 and TRBJ1-2, with TRBD1 matching 7 bases. The V gene end was trimmed by 1 base and the J gene end by 3 bases; junction bases not matched to a gene: 8. There are 16 residues in the CDR3. Germline CDR1 LGHNA, CDR2 YNFKEQ. The CDR3 spells CASSQATTGSHYGYTF. The CDR3 DNA is TGTGCCAGCAGCCAAGCCACGACAGGGTCGCACTATGGCTACACCTTC.

The V gene is TRBV28, the J gene TRBJ1-2, with 7 bases fitting TRBD1. This CDR3 has 14 amino acids. V lost 6 bases and J lost 7; bases outside the gene matches: 11. Germline V gene sequence: CDR1 MDHEN, CDR2 SYDVKM. CDR3 loop: CASSPDRVTCGYTF. DNA of the CDR3: TGTGCCAGCAGCCCTGACAGGGTAACCTGTGGCTACACCTTC.

The V gene is TRBV28, the J gene TRBJ1-3, with D possibly matching TRBD1 (6 bases). Trimming pared 6 bases from V and 11 bases from J, leaving 11 bases between. The CDR3 runs to 11 residues. Germline loops: CDR1 MDHEN, CDR2 SYDVKM. The CDR3 DNA reads as TGTGCCAGCAGATCCAGGGGTGCCATATATTTT. Protein sequence: CASRSRGAIYF.

V and J are TRBV6-1 and TRBJ2-3; TRBD2 aligns across 14 bases. The CDR3 loop spans 19 amino acids. The germline V gene encodes CDR1 MNHNS and CDR2 SASEGT. V lost 4 bases and J lost 2; bases outside the gene matches: 11. CDR3 protein: CASSGPGTSGSLDTDTQYF. The CDR3 DNA is TGTGCCAGCAGTGGTCCCGGGACTAGCGGGAGCCTCGACACAGATACGCAGTATTTT.